This entry lists 17 T cell receptor beta chains sequenced from one sample in a study of vaccination and CD4 T cells after COVID-19. Treatment specified: approximately 10-day PBMC culture with coronavirus spike peptide pools or control peptides (ViraFEST assay). The Oncomine TCR Beta short-read assay was what sequenced the DNA obtained from cultured CD4+ T cells. TCRdb redid the calling of the PCR reads with MiXCR, one entry per CDR3 protein. The repertoire holds around 21,000 distinct CDR3 sequences, with 60% as singletons. Which antigens these TCRs recognize remains unknown. The starting material was CD4+ T cells from blood, cultured in vitro, obtained after SARS-CoV-2 vaccination. These receptors all come from a human donor who had recovered from COVID-19.

The sample holds a few counts of this clonotype. The chain is built from TRBV6-5 and TRBJ1-6; the D gene is possibly TRBD1 (6 bases). The CDR3 is made up of 18 amino acids. V dropped 2 bases and J dropped 0 bases, with 14 bases sitting between them. Germline CDR1 MNHEY, CDR2 SVGAGI. CDR3 in amino acids: CASSYESRGASYNSPLHF. The CDR3 region has the DNA TGTGCCAGCAGTTACGAGTCTCGGGGGGCCTCCTATAATTCACCCCTCCACTTT.

V gene TRBV7-2 combines with J gene TRBJ2-6; D unclear. The CDR3 spans 11 residues. In germline, CDR1 is SGHTA, CDR2 FQGNSA. With 7 bases removed from V and 5 bases from J, the gap between germline ends came to 3 bases. The CDR3 DNA reads as TGTGCCAGCACGAGGGCCAACGTCCTGACTTTC. It is translated as CASTRANVLTF.

The CDR3 nucleotides read TGTGCCAGCAGCTTGGCGGCAGGGCGGGAGAACACTGAAGCTTTCTTT. It yields the protein CASSLAAGRENTEAFF. The chain links TRBV5-6 to TRBJ1-1; a weak D match, TRBD1 (5 bases). Per the germline V gene, CDR1 is SGHDT and CDR2 is YYEEEE. V lost 0 bases and J lost 1, with 13 bases in between. The CDR3 runs to 16 residues.

The chain couples TRBV7-9 to TRBJ2-2; tentative D call: TRBD1 (5 bases). The CDR3 runs to 17 residues. V gave up 1 base and J gave up 2 bases, with 14 bases separating them. Germline V CDR1 and CDR2: SEHNR, FQNEAQ (reference sequence). CDR3 in DNA: TGTGCCAGCAGCTTAGATCGGGCAGGGCGAAACACCGGGGAGCTGTTTTTT. Protein sequence: CASSLDRAGRNTGELFF.

V and J are TRBV10-3 and TRBJ1-3; D is uncertain. The germline V and J ends were trimmed by 6 bases and 1 base, with 10 bases remaining between them. There are 14 residues in the CDR3. Germline assignment: CDR1 ENHRY and CDR2 SYGVKD. The CDR3 nucleotides are TGTGCCATCAGGCCAAGGAATTCTGGAAACACCATATATTTT. Translating gives CAIRPRNSGNTIYF.

The chain has TRBV7-9 and TRBJ1-1, with D maybe TRBD1 (6 bases). This CDR3 comprises 14 residues. Per germline, CDR1 SEHNR and CDR2 FQNEAQ (reference sequence). The V end was cut by 5 bases, the J end by 1 base, with 11 bases between. This CDR3 is CASSRGGTNTEAFF. CDR3 sequence (DNA): TGTGCCAGCAGCCGCGGGGGCACGAACACTGAAGCTTTCTTT.

The chain carries TRBV20-1 and TRBJ2-2; D may be TRBD1 (7 bases). CDR3 size: 14 residues. Per the germline V gene, CDR1 is DFQATT and CDR2 is SNEGSKA (reference sequence). Trimming left V 6 bases short and J 4 bases short, with 15 bases between. This CDR3 is CSARRGRITGELFF. In nucleotides, the CDR3 is TGCAGTGCCCGGAGGGGGCGGATCACCGGGGAGCTGTTTTTT.

The chain links TRBV7-8 to TRBJ1-5; D not certain. Germline lookup yields CDR1 SGHVS and CDR2 FQNEAQ. The V and J ends lost 5 bases and 3 bases respectively, with 5 bases between them. The CDR3 contains 12 residues. CDR3 DNA sequence: TGTGCCAGCAGCGGGGACAATCAGCCCCAGCATTTT. This gives the protein CASSGDNQPQHF.

The rearrangement joins TRBV7-9 to TRBJ1-2; D remains ambiguous. Germline CDR1 reads SEHNR; CDR2 reads FQNEAQ (reference sequence). The V end lost 4 bases, the J end lost 0 bases, and 12 bases lay between the germline ends. This CDR3 has 15 residues. The CDR3 loop reads CASSSFRDTNYGYTF. As DNA, the CDR3 is TGTGCCAGCAGCTCCTTCCGAGACACTAACTATGGCTACACCTTC.

This clonotype has only a few counts. This chain connects TRBV20-1 to TRBJ1-4, with 9 bases that match TRBD1. After removal of 6 bases from V and 11 bases from J, the junction contained 10 bases not matched to a gene. Germline V CDR1 and CDR2: DFQATT, SNEGSKA (reference sequence). The CDR3 covers 13 residues. The CDR3 protein is CSALQGALGKLFF. The CDR3 bases are TGCAGTGCCTTACAGGGGGCATTAGGGAAACTGTTTTTT.

This clonotype is termed medium-sized. The chain combines TRBV27 with TRBJ1-6; 7 bases match TRBD1. The CDR3 spans 14 residues. The V segment lost 2 bases and the J segment 8 bases; nucleotides outside the gene matches: 3. Germline values: CDR1 MNHEY, CDR2 SMNVEV (reference sequence). CDR3 in amino acids: CASSLGQGDSPLHF. CDR3 coding DNA: TGTGCCAGCAGTTTAGGGCAGGGGGATTCACCCCTCCACTTT.

This clonotype was seen only a few times. This rearrangement joins TRBV7-8 to TRBJ1-5; the D is unclear. The CDR3 covers 13 residues. Germline V gene data show CDR1 as SGHVS and CDR2 as FQNEAQ. Between the trimmed V and J ends, which lost 3 bases and 5 bases, there was a span of 8 bases. The CDR3 loop is CASSLQRDQPQHF. For the CDR3, the DNA is TGTGCCAGCAGCTTGCAACGGGATCAGCCCCAGCATTTT.

This clonotype occurred a few times. An end of the junction does not agree with germline; a read error may underlie this. The rearrangement uses TRBV28 and TRBJ1-6; the D gene is possibly TRBD1 (6 bases). Per germline, CDR1 MDHEN and CDR2 SYDVKM. This CDR3 spans 16 amino acids. CDR3 residues: CASSLSPHQGYSPLHF. In DNA form, the CDR3 reads TGTGCCAGCAGCTTATCCCCTCACCAGGGGTATTCACCCCTCCACTTT.

V is TRBV27 and J is TRBJ1-2, with 9 nucleotides matching TRBD1. The CDR3 loop spans 14 amino acids. V trimming: 1 base; J trimming: 5 bases; junction bases outside the gene matches: 2. Germline V CDR1 and CDR2: MNHEY, SMNVEV (reference sequence). The CDR3, as DNA: TGTGCCAGCAGTTTATACAGGGGGCAATATGGCTACACCTTC. Its protein product is CASSLYRGQYGYTF.

V usage is TRBV6-1 and J usage is TRBJ1-5; D may be TRBD1 (5 bases). V was trimmed by 11 bases and J by 3 bases, leaving 14 bases between them. The CDR3 has 13 amino acids. The germline gives CDR1 MNHNS, CDR2 SASEGT. The CDR3 DNA sequence: TGTGCCTCTTCGGGGCAGTTCAATCAGCCCCAGCATTTT. It encodes CASSGQFNQPQHF.

In this sample, this clonotype turned up a few times. V gene TRBV6-1 combines with J gene TRBJ1-2; 7 nucleotides agree with TRBD1. The CDR3 is 14 residues long. V lost 6 bases and J lost 4; bases outside the gene matches: 8. CDR1 is MNHNS and CDR2 is SASEGT in the germline V gene. CDR3 sequence: CASRMTGYGYGYTF. Here the CDR3 DNA reads TGTGCCAGCAGGATGACAGGGTACGGCTATGGCTACACCTTC.

The V call is TRBV2, the J call TRBJ2-5; the D gene is possibly TRBD2 (6 bases). V lost 8 bases, J lost 2 bases, and 9 bases lay in between. This CDR3 spans 12 amino acids. Germline lookup yields CDR1 SNHLY and CDR2 FYNNEI. The CDR3 is CASGGTQETQYF. In DNA, the CDR3 is TGTGCCAGCGGAGGGACTCAAGAGACCCAGTACTTC.